This TCR beta chain is drawn from a study of shared clonotypes between healthy human individuals. Overall study context: Donors had three CD4 naive, three CD4 memory, two CD8 naive and one CD8 memory plate apiece.

CDR1 and CDR2 from the germline V gene are SGDLS and YYNGEE. The CDR3 contains 14 residues. V shed 4 bases and J shed 0 bases, with 11 bases lying between them. Over several immunoSEQ plates, each subset's genomic DNA was distributed in even portions. In the source study's methods: In the immunoSEQ data, sequences were junction-only and lacked quality scores, so filtering differed. TCRdb's table, derived via immunoSEQ multiplex PCR, lists solely in-frame clones and lacks some. The V and J calls and the clone size are those of that table, but D and trimming were determined from the DNA. The profile shows about 820,000 clones, around 92% of them singletons. It was CD45RO-negative cells, positively selected for CCR7, that made up naive CD8 cells, with terminally differentiated effector memory CD45RA+ cells excluded. Donors had no recently reported acute infections or vaccinations and were HIV-negative.

The TCR was taken from a man aged 25-45 years in good health. The chain carries TRBV9 and TRBJ2-7; D possibly corresponds to TRBD1 (6 bases). Source material: naive CD8+ T cells sorted from blood. The CDR3 sequence: CASSLPTGSYEQYF. The CDR3, as DNA: TGTGCCAGCAGCCTACCGACAGGCTCCTACGAGCAGTACTTC.